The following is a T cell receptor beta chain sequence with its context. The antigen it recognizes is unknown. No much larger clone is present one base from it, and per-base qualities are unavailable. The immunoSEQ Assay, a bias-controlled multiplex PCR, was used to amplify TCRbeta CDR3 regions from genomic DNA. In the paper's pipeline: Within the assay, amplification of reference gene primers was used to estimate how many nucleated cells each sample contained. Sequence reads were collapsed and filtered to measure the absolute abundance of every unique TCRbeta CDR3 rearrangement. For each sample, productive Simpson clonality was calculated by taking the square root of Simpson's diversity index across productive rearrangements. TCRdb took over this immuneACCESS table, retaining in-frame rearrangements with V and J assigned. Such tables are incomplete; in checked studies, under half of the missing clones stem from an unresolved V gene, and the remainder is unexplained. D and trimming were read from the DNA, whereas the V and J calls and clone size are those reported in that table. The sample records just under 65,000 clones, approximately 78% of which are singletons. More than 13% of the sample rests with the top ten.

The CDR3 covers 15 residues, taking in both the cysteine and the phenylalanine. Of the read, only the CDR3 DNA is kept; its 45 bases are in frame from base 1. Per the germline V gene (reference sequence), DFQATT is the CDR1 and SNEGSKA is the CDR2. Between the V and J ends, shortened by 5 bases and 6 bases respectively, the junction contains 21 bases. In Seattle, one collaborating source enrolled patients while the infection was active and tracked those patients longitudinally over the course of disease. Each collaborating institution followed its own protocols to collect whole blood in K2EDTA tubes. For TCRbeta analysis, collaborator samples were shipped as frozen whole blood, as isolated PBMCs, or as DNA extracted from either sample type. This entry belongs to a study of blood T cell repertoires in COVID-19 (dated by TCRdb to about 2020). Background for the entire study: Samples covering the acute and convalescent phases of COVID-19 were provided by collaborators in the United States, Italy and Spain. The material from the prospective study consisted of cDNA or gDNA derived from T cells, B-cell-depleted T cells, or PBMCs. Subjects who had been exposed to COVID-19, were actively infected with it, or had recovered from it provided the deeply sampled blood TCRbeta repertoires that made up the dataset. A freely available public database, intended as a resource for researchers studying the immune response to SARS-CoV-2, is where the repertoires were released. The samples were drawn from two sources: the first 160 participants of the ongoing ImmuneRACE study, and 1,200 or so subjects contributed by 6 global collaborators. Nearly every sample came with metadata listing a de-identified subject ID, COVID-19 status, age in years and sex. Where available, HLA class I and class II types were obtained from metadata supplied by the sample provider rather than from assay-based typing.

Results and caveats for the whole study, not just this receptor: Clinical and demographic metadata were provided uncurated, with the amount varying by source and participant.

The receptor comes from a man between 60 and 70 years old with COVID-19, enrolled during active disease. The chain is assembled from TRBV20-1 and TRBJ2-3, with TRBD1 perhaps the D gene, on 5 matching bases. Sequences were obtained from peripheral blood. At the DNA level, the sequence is TGCAGTGCTCGTGGGTCAGGGCGGTTTTTTGATACGCAGTATTTT. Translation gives CSARGSGRFFDTQYF.